This TCR beta chain was profiled in a study of blood T cell repertoires in COVID-19. Study-level background: There were acute and convalescent COVID-19 samples, and they came from the United States, Italy and Spain. T cells, B-cell-depleted T cells, or PBMCs supplied cDNA or gDNA.

Assay: immunoSEQ multiplex PCR; the TCRdb copy retains only in-frame clones and omits some. In the table there are 220,000 or so clones, 75% to 85% of which are singletons. This CDR3 spans 13 amino acids. Germline loops: CDR1 ENHRY, CDR2 SYGVKD. Trimming took off 6 bases at V and 6 bases at J, with 11 bases between the two ends. This TCR was recovered from a woman older than 75 with COVID-19, enrolled during active disease. Sequencing used peripheral blood. The V and J genes are TRBV10-3 and TRBJ1-4; D might be TRBD1 (5 bases). CDR3 bases: TGTGCCATCAGGGGCAGGGAAGATGAAAAACTGTTTTTT. It codes for CAIRGREDEKLFF.